One sample yielded the 21 T cell receptor beta chains listed below, sequenced in a study of T-cell memory formation after mild COVID-19. TCRdb passed the 5' RACE reads through MiXCR, listing each CDR3 protein once. The sample holds about half a million distinct CDR3 sequences, roughly 20% seen once. Material: PBMCs or a T cell subset sorted from them (not recorded which). The receptors shown here come from an adult woman who had mild COVID-19 (a few samples of this study predate the infection). Cell type and time point are not known.

The chain has TRBV9 and TRBJ1-3; D might be TRBD1 (5 bases). This CDR3 is 17 amino acids long. Trimming cost V 3 bases and J 0 bases, with 16 bases left between them. CDR1 and CDR2 (germline): SGDLS, YYNGEE. CDR3 residues: CASSGVSGGDSGNTIYF. The CDR3 region has the DNA TGTGCCAGCAGCGGGGTCTCTGGGGGAGACTCTGGAAACACCATATATTTT.

This clonotype was detected a few times. V gene TRBV7-3 combines with J gene TRBJ2-3; 8 positions match TRBD1. Germline V gene lookup returns CDR1 SGHTA and CDR2 FQGTGA. The CDR3 covers 16 residues. The junction had 4 bases not matched to a gene; V was cut back by 0 bases and J by 2 bases. In DNA form, the CDR3 reads TGTGCCAGCAGCTTAACAGGACAGGGTTACACAGATACGCAGTATTTT. Amino acids: CASSLTGQGYTDTQYF.

The chain employs TRBV20-1 and TRBJ2-3; D is unclear. The CDR3 contains 13 residues. V lost 1 base and J 0 bases, leaving 5 bases between the germline ends. CDR1 DFQATT and CDR2 SNEGSKA come from the germline V gene (reference sequence). In nucleotides, the CDR3 is TGCAGTGCTAGAGCGTTGAGCACAGATACGCAGTATTTT. The encoded protein is CSARALSTDTQYF.

This clonotype showed up just a few times. The chain combines TRBV19 with TRBJ2-4; the D is unclear. Trimming left V 3 bases short and J 7 bases short, with 13 bases between. Germline loops: CDR1 LNHDA, CDR2 SQIVND (reference sequence). CDR3 length equals 14 residues. CDR3 nucleotides: TGTGCCAGTAGTATCTCCCAAACCGAGAACATTCAGTACTTC. Protein: CASSISQTENIQYF.

The J gene is TRBJ1-1, the V gene TRBV4-1; 7 bases are a match to TRBD1. There are 15 residues in the CDR3. The V gene's germline CDR1 is MGHRA and CDR2 YSYEKL. Germline trimming cut 3 bases from V and 6 bases from J; bases unmatched to any gene: 10. CDR3 residues: CASSQGIQGIAEAFF. The CDR3 nucleotides read TGCGCCAGCAGCCAGGGTATACAGGGGATCGCTGAAGCTTTCTTT.

This clonotype was seen only a few times. This chain uses TRBV7-8 with TRBJ2-1; 8 bases are a match to TRBD2. Losses at the gene ends were 0 bases for V and 0 bases for J; bases not matched to a gene: 7. The V gene's germline CDR1 is SGHVS and CDR2 FQNEAQ. There are 18 residues in the CDR3. The CDR3 region has the DNA TGTGCCAGCAGCTTAGCGCTTATAGCGGGGTTCTCCTACAATGAGCAGTTCTTC. It encodes CASSLALIAGFSYNEQFF. Filled out from reference TRBV7-8 and TRBJ2-1, the complete variable domain reads GAGVSQSPRYKVAKRGQDVALRCDPISGHVSLFWYQQALGQGPEFLTYFQNEAQLDKSGLPSDRFFAERPEGSVSTLKIQRTQQEDSAVYLCASSLALIAGFSYNEQFFGPGTRLTVL.

This clonotype has only a few counts. The genes are TRBV4-1 and TRBJ1-2, with D hard to call. The CDR3 loop spans 14 amino acids. V lost 1 base, J lost 7 bases, and 13 bases lay in between. Per the germline V gene, CDR1 is MGHRA and CDR2 is YSYEKL. CDR3 protein: CASSQVGQRSGYTF. In nucleotides, the CDR3 is TGCGCCAGCAGCCAAGTTGGGCAGCGGAGTGGCTACACCTTC.

The V gene is TRBV5-1, the J gene TRBJ2-7; 8 bases align to TRBD1. V shed 7 bases, J shed 4 bases, and the junction held 4 bases outside the gene matches. This CDR3 has 12 residues. The germline gives CDR1 SGHRS, CDR2 YFSETQ. CDR3 nucleotide sequence: TGCGCCAGCCTGGACAGGGCTTACGAGCAGTACTTC. It specifies CASLDRAYEQYF.

This clonotype was counted between two and nine times. The rearrangement joins TRBV24-1 to TRBJ2-3; D perhaps matches TRBD1 (6 bases). V dropped 7 bases and J dropped 4 bases, with 14 bases sitting between them. The V gene's germline CDR1 is KGHDR and CDR2 SFDVKD. This CDR3 has 14 amino acids. Here the CDR3 DNA reads TGTGCCACCAGGCCAAGGGGGAGCGCAGATACGCAGTATTTT. Residues: CATRPRGSADTQYF.

The chain is built from TRBV6-5 and TRBJ1-4, with D possibly matching TRBD1 (5 bases). There are 14 residues in the CDR3. Looked up from germline, CDR1 is MNHEY and CDR2 is SVGAGI. V lost 6 bases to trimming and J lost 8 bases, with 16 bases between them. CDR3 sequence: CASSRRGEWEKLFF. The CDR3 DNA sequence: TGTGCCAGCAGCCGGCGGGGCGAGTGGGAAAAACTGTTTTTT.

The V gene is TRBV5-4, the J gene TRBJ2-1; TRBD1 matches 12 bases. V gave up 4 bases and J gave up 1 base; unmatched junction bases: 3. The CDR3 contains 16 residues. From germline, CDR1 is SGHNT and CDR2 YYREEE (reference sequence). DNA of the CDR3: TGTGCCAGCAGCCCGGGACAGGGGGCTTCCTACAATGAGCAGTTCTTC. Translation: CASSPGQGASYNEQFF.

The CDR3 DNA reads as TGTGCCTGGAGTGTCCAAACCGTCGGGGCTTCACCCCTCCACTTT. Translation: CAWSVQTVGASPLHF. This rearrangement joins TRBV30 to TRBJ1-6, with D perhaps TRBD1 (5 bases). The CDR3 has 15 residues. CDR1 GTSNPN and CDR2 SVGIG come from the germline V gene (reference sequence). V lost 0 bases and J 9 bases, leaving 15 bases between the germline ends.

This clonotype was recorded once. This sequence joins TRBV10-3 and TRBJ2-3, with 7 positions matching TRBD1. The CDR3 sequence is 14 residues long. V dropped 4 bases and J dropped 4; count of bases not matched to a gene: 5. Germline V lookup: CDR1 ENHRY, CDR2 SYGVKD. This CDR3 is CAISGPGQSDTQYF. The CDR3 DNA is TGTGCCATCAGTGGACCGGGACAGTCAGATACGCAGTATTTT.

V is TRBV4-3 and J is TRBJ2-1; tentatively, D is TRBD2 (6 bases). The CDR3 is 14 residues long. V gave up 2 bases and J gave up 4 bases, with 9 bases separating them. CDR1 and CDR2 (germline): LGHNA, YSLEER. The CDR3 loop reads CASSQWGDYNEQFF. As DNA, the CDR3 is TGCGCCAGCAGCCAATGGGGGGATTACAATGAGCAGTTCTTC.

The chain joins TRBV19 to TRBJ1-3; TRBD1 might be the D (6 bases). The CDR3 is 16 amino acids. V dropped 6 bases and J dropped 0 bases, with 15 bases sitting between them. Per the germline V gene, CDR1 is LNHDA and CDR2 is SQIVND (reference sequence). The CDR3 reads CASRQGNPVSGNTIYF. CDR3 DNA: TGTGCCAGTAGACAGGGAAACCCCGTCTCTGGAAACACCATATATTTT.

V and J are TRBV7-3 and TRBJ2-7; the match to TRBD1 covers 9 bases. The trim removed 5 bases at V and 2 bases at J, leaving 4 bases unmatched. The germline V gene encodes CDR1 SGHTA and CDR2 FQGTGA. This CDR3 is built from 14 residues. In DNA form, the CDR3 reads TGTGCCAGCAGCATAGGGACAGGGCCCTACGAGCAGTACTTC. Its protein product is CASSIGTGPYEQYF.

The chain links TRBV18 to TRBJ1-4, with a weak D call TRBD1 (5 bases). The CDR3 spans 16 residues. Trimming removed 1 base from V and 0 bases from J, with 9 bases in between. Germline V CDR1 and CDR2: KGHSH, LQKENI. This chain's CDR3 is CASSPRQTATNEKLFF. The CDR3 DNA follows: TGTGCCAGCTCACCACGGCAGACAGCAACTAATGAAAAACTGTTTTTT.

The chain couples TRBV7-9 to TRBJ2-1; D ambiguous. The germline V and J ends were trimmed by 7 bases and 0 bases, with 19 bases remaining between them. The CDR3 totals 17 residues. Germline-derived CDR1 and CDR2 are SEHNR and FQNEAQ (reference sequence). As DNA, the CDR3 is TGTGCCAGCACCTCCTCGTGGGATCAAAGCTCCTACAATGAGCAGTTCTTC. It encodes CASTSSWDQSSYNEQFF.

The rearrangement joins TRBV2 to TRBJ2-4; no reliable D call. The V end lost 6 bases, the J end lost 0 bases, and 12 bases lay between the germline ends. Germline values: CDR1 SNHLY, CDR2 FYNNEI. The CDR3 extends over 15 amino acids. The CDR3 loop is CASSGVNIAKNIQYF. CDR3 nucleotides: TGTGCCAGCAGCGGAGTAAATATAGCCAAAAACATTCAGTACTTC. The full variable domain, completed using reference TRBV2 and TRBJ2-4, is EPEVTQTPSHQVTQMGQEVILRCVPISNHLYFYWYRQILGQKVEFLVSFYNNEISEKSEIFDDQFSVERPDGSNFTLKIRSTKLEDSAMYFCASSGVNIAKNIQYFGAGTRLSVL.

This clonotype has just a few counts. The chain recombines TRBV5-1 with TRBJ2-7; 9 bases are a match to TRBD1. Germline V gene data show CDR1 as SGHRS and CDR2 as YFSETQ. This CDR3 spans 16 amino acids. Trimming at V came to 4 bases and at J to 3 bases, leaving 11 bases not matched to a gene. The CDR3 loop is CASSRSSGQGHYEQYF. CDR3 DNA: TGCGCCAGCAGCAGATCCTCGGGACAGGGCCACTACGAGCAGTACTTC.

This clonotype occurred a few times. The chain carries TRBV5-1 and TRBJ1-2; a weak D match, TRBD1 (5 bases). CDR1 and CDR2 from the germline V gene are SGHRS and YFSETQ. V lost 0 bases to trimming and J lost 4 bases, with 13 bases between them. The CDR3 runs to 15 residues. Written as DNA, the CDR3 is TGCGCCAGCAGCTTGGAGCTCGAGGGGAGCTATGGCTACACCTTC. Translation: CASSLELEGSYGYTF.